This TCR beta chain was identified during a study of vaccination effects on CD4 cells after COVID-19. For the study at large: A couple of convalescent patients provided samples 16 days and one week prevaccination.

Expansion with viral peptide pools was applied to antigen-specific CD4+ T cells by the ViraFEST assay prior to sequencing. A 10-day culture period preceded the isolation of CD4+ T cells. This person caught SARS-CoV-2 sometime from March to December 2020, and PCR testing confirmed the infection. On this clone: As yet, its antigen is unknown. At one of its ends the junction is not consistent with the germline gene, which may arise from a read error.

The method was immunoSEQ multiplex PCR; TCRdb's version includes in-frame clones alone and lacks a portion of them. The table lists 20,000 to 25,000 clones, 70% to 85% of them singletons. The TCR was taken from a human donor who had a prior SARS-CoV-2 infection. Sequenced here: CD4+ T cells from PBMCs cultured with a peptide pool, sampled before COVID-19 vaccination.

The CDR3 sequence: CASSEAGYGQYF. The CDR3 nucleotides read TGTGCCAGCAGTGAAGCGGGATACGGGCAGTACTTC. The chain combines TRBV2 with TRBJ2-7; no clear D gene. This CDR3 has 12 amino acids. Germline CDR1 reads SNHLY; CDR2 reads FYNNEI.